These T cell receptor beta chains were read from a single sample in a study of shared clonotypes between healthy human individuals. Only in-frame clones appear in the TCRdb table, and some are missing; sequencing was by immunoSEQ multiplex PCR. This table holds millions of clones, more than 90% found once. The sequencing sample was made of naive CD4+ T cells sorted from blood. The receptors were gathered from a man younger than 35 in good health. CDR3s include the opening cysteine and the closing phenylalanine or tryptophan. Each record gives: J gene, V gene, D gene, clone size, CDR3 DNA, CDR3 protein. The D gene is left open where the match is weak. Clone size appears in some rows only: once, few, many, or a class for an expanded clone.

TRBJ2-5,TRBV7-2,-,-,TGTGCCAGCAGCCAGGCGTGGGGCAGCCAAGAGACCCAGTACTTC,CASSQAWGSQETQYF
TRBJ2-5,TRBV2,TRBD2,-,TGTGCCAGCAGTGAAACGGCGGGGGGCCAAGGGGGGACCCAGTACTTC,CASSETAGGQGGTQYF
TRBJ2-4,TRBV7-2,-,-,TGTGCCAGCAGCTTAAAGCCAGGGGCTGGGCAAAACATTCAGTACTTC,CASSLKPGAGQNIQYF
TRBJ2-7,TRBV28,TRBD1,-,TGTGCCAGCAGTTTGAATTTCGGGACAGGGGGTTCCTACGAGCAGTACTTC,CASSLNFGTGGSYEQYF
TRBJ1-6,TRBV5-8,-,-,TGTGCCAGCAGCTTGGTTAACGAGGTCAATTCACCCCTCCACTTT,CASSLVNEVNSPLHF
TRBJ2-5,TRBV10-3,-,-,TGTGCCATCAGTGGGACAGTCCAAGAGACCCAGTACTTC,CAISGTVQETQYF
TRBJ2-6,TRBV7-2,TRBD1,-,TGTGCCAGCAGCCTACAGGGGGTGGTCTCTGGGGCCAACGTCCTGACTTTC,CASSLQGVVSGANVLTF
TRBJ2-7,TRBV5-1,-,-,TGCGCCAGCAGCCGACAGGTGGGCTACGAGCAGTACTTC,CASSRQVGYEQYF
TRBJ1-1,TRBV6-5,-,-,TGTGCCAGCAGCAGGGGTATCGTTGAAGCTTTCTTT,CASSRGIVEAFF
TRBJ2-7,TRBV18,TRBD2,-,TGTGCCAGCTCATTCACTAGCGGCAACACCTACGAGCAGTACTTC,CASSFTSGNTYEQYF
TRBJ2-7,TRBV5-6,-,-,TGTGCCAGCAGCTTGTTCGCGGGACCCTCCCAGTACGAGCAGTACTTC,CASSLFAGPSQYEQYF
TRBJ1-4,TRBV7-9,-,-,TGTGCCAGCAGCACCAGCTATAATGAAAAACTGTTTTTT,CASSTSYNEKLFF
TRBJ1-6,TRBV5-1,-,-,TGCGCCAGCAGTCCATCCGGGAATCTAAATTCACCCCTCCACTTT,CASSPSGNLNSPLHF
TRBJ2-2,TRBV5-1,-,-,TGCGCCAGCAGCCCGGGACACGAAATCACCGGGGAGCTGTTTTTT,CASSPGHEITGELFF
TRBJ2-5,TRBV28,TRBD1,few,TGTGCCAGCAGGACAGGGGGCAGGGAGACCCAGTACTTC,CASRTGGRETQYF
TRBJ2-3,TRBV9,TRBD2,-,TGTGCCAGCAGACCTAGCGGGGGGAACCCAGATACGCAGTATTTT,CASRPSGGNPDTQYF
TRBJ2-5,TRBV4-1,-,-,TGCGCCAGCAGCCCCGGCCCAGGGGCGCAGGGAGAGACCCAGTACTTC,CASSPGPGAQGETQYF
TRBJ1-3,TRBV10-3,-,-,TGTGCCATCAGTGAGGGATCCACGGGAGGAAACACCATATATTTT,CAISEGSTGGNTIYF
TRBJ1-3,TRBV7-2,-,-,TGTGCCAGCAGCTGGGAGCCGGGGACTGGAAACACCATATATTTT,CASSWEPGTGNTIYF
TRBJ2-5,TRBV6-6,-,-,TGTGCCAGCAGTGGAGGGTACCCGAGAGAGACCCAGTACTTC,CASSGGYPRETQYF
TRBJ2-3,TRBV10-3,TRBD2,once,TGTGCCATCAGGGGACTAGCGGGAGAGACGCAGTATTTT,CAIRGLAGETQYF
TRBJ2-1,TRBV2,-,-,TGTGCCAGCAGTGTCGGACAGTTCAATGAGCAGTTCTTC,CASSVGQFNEQFF
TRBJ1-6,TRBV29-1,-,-,TGCAGCGTTGCCGAGGGGAAGATTGGGTCACCCCTCCACTTT,CSVAEGKIGSPLHF
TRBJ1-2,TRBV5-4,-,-,TGTGCCAGCAGCCAGAGTAACTATGGCTACACCTTC,CASSQSNYGYTF
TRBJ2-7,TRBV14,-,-,TGTGCCAGCAGCCAAGTGGGGGGAGTGAGGTACGAGCAGTACTTC,CASSQVGGVRYEQYF
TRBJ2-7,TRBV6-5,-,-,TGTGCCAGCAAAAGAGGCAGCTCCTACGAGCAGTACTTC,CASKRGSSYEQYF
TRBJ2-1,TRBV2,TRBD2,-,TGTGCCAGCAGAACAACTAGCGGGGGGACAATAAATGAGCAGTTCTTC,CASRTTSGGTINEQFF
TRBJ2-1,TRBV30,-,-,TGTGCCTGGAGTGTACTTAGCGGACCTACCAATGAGCAGTTCTTC,CAWSVLSGPTNEQFF